Listed below are T cell receptor beta chains from one sample, sequenced in a study of human T cells and chemical hapten exposure. TCRdb fed the RACE reads into MiXCR, producing one record per CDR3 protein. The data contain tens of thousands of distinct CDR3 sequences, approximately 11% of them seen just once; the ten biggest clones take up around 4.8%. Here the sequenced sample was whole blood, taken in connection with sensitization to the hapten diphenylcyclopropenone (DPC). The receptors stem from a woman in her fifties or sixties with alopecia areata. Some clones in this sample may be carry-over from other donors' samples. CDR3s include the opening cysteine and the closing phenylalanine or tryptophan. The D gene is left open where the match is weak. Clone sizes are given selectively: once, few, many, or a class where the clone is expanded.

V gene	clone size	D gene	J gene	CDR3 protein	CDR3 DNA
TRBV30	.	TRBD1	TRBJ2-4	CAWSQGQGGNIQYF	TGTGCCTGGAGTCAGGGACAGGGAGGGAACATTCAGTACTTC
TRBV7-2	few	TRBD1	TRBJ2-3	CASSGQTGVSTDTQYF	TGTGCCAGCAGCGGCCAGACAGGGGTTAGCACAGATACGCAGTATTTT
TRBV7-9	.	TRBD1	TRBJ2-6	CATVPLRDRESSGANVLTF	TGTGCCACCGTGCCACTCCGGGACAGGGAAAGCTCTGGGGCCAACGTCCTGACTTTC
TRBV6-5	many	.	TRBJ2-3	CASSSSQLGTDTQYF	TGTGCCAGCAGTTCTAGCCAGCTGGGCACAGATACGCAGTATTTT
TRBV7-2	few	.	TRBJ1-6	CASSVNSPLHF	TGTGCCAGCAGCGTTAATTCACCCCTCCACTTT
TRBV20-1	many	TRBD1	TRBJ2-3	CSARGGQGSSTDTQYF	TGCAGTGCTAGGGGGGGACAGGGCTCTAGCACAGATACGCAGTATTTT
TRBV6-6	.	.	TRBJ1-2	CASRPPGSSYGYTF	TGTGCCAGCAGACCTCCGGGCAGCTCATATGGCTACACCTTC
TRBV7-9	many	.	TRBJ1-5	CASSLGERGREPQHF	TGTGCCAGCAGCTTAGGAGAACGGGGGCGCGAGCCCCAGCATTTT
TRBV20-1	many	TRBD1	TRBJ2-7	CSARDRDSYVEQYF	TGCAGTGCTAGAGATAGGGACAGCTACGTCGAGCAGTACTTC
TRBV29-1	many	.	TRBJ1-1	CSVASDLNSAFF	TGCAGCGTTGCATCGGACCTCAATTCAGCTTTCTTT
TRBV7-9	many	.	TRBJ1-4	CASSYGGTNNEKLFF	TGTGCCAGCAGCTACGGCGGGACCAACAATGAAAAACTGTTTTTT
TRBV3-2	.	.	TRBJ2-5	CASSRRTSGRRETQYF	TGTGCCAGCAGCCGGAGGACTAGCGGGAGGAGAGAGACCCAGTACTTC
TRBV6-2/TRBV6-3	few	.	TRBJ2-1	CASRDPQGYFGEQFF	TGTGCCAGCAGGGATCCTCAGGGCTATTTCGGTGAGCAGTTCTTC
TRBV20-1	.	TRBD2	TRBJ2-3	CSAEQRGGLTDTQYF	TGCAGTGCTGAGCAGCGGGGGGGCCTTACAGATACGCAGTATTTT
TRBV7-8	.	.	TRBJ1-1	CASSLEVMNAEAFF	TGTGCCAGCAGCTTGGAGGTAATGAACGCTGAAGCTTTCTTT
TRBV18	few	.	TRBJ2-5	CASSLDFQETQYF	TGTGCCAGCTCCCTGGACTTCCAAGAGACCCAGTACTTC
TRBV20-1	.	.	TRBJ1-6	CSARDQKGISNSPLHF	TGCAGTGCTAGAGATCAAAAGGGGATAAGTAATTCACCCCTCCACTTT
TRBV3-1	many	.	TRBJ2-2	CASSQRLNTGELFF	TGTGCCAGCAGCCAACGCCTGAACACCGGGGAGCTGTTTTTT
TRBV29-1	many	.	TRBJ1-3	CSPLGQPTSDGNTIYF	TGCAGCCCACTGGGGCAGCCCACCTCGGATGGAAACACCATATATTTT
TRBV7-3	many	.	TRBJ1-1	CASSSSYNTEAFF	TGTGCCAGCAGCTCGTCCTATAACACTGAAGCTTTCTTT
TRBV10-3	many	.	TRBJ2-1	CAISDAYREAAYNEQFF	TGTGCCATCAGTGACGCCTACAGGGAAGCGGCCTACAATGAGCAGTTCTTC
TRBV29-1	many	TRBD2	TRBJ2-5	CSVGAGRGLAGGQETQYF	TGCAGCGTTGGCGCCGGGAGGGGACTAGCGGGAGGACAAGAGACCCAGTACTTC
TRBV3-1	few	.	TRBJ2-1	CARHNEQFF	TGTGCCCGTCACAATGAGCAGTTCTTC
TRBV18	few	TRBD1	TRBJ1-1	CASSLGQDGATEAFF	TGTGCCAGCTCACTCGGACAGGACGGAGCGACTGAAGCTTTCTTT
TRBV29-1	many	TRBD2	TRBJ2-1	CSVDQAGSQGNEQFF	TGCAGCGTTGATCAAGCGGGATCCCAGGGCAATGAGCAGTTCTTC
TRBV7-3	few	.	TRBJ1-1	CASSLTYRSEAFF	TGTGCCAGCAGCTTAACGTACCGGTCTGAAGCTTTCTTT
TRBV30	.	TRBD2	TRBJ2-2	CAWRETSGTGELFF	TGTGCCTGGAGAGAAACTAGCGGTACCGGGGAGCTGTTTTTT
TRBV6-2/TRBV6-3	.	.	TRBJ1-5	CASSYHRVQPQHF	TGTGCCAGCAGTTACCACAGGGTACAGCCCCAGCATTTT
TRBV13	.	.	TRBJ1-1	CASSPQAGGAFF	TGTGCCAGCAGCCCCCAGGCGGGCGGGGCTTTCTTT
TRBV7-2	.	.	TRBJ1-5	CASSLVADNQPQHF	TGTGCCAGCAGCTTAGTGGCAGACAATCAGCCCCAGCATTTT
TRBV29-1	many	TRBD2	TRBJ2-2	CSVETSGVANTGELFF	TGCAGCGTTGAGACTAGCGGAGTTGCGAACACCGGGGAGCTGTTTTTT
TRBV18	.	TRBD1	TRBJ1-1	CASSPGQQVNTEAFF	TGTGCCAGCTCACCGGGACAGCAAGTGAACACTGAAGCTTTCTTT
TRBV21-1	few	.	TRBJ2-7	CASRRDRGNGTYEQYF	TGTGCCAGCAGAAGGGACAGGGGGAACGGGACCTACGAGCAGTACTTC
TRBV7-9	few	TRBD2	TRBJ2-2	CASSLGLAANTGELFF	TGTGCCAGCAGCCTGGGACTAGCGGCGAACACCGGGGAGCTGTTTTTT
TRBV19	.	TRBD2	TRBJ2-7	CASSSGRADPYEQYF	TGTGCCAGTAGTAGCGGGAGAGCCGACCCCTACGAGCAGTACTTC
TRBV19	many	.	TRBJ1-2	CASSSQAPYGYTF	TGTGCCAGTAGTTCACAGGCGCCCTATGGCTACACCTTC
TRBV14	few	.	TRBJ1-4	CASSSRSYRIPGAPTNEKLFF	TGTGCCAGCAGCTCAAGAAGTTATCGCATTCCAGGGGCTCCAACTAATGAAAAACTGTTTTTT
TRBV29-1	many	.	TRBJ2-1	CSVLRQNNEQFF	TGCAGCGTTCTCCGTCAGAACAATGAGCAGTTCTTC
TRBV3-1	.	TRBD2	TRBJ2-3	CASSQRGGPRGTQYF	TGTGCCAGCAGCCAACGGGGGGGCCCCAGGGGAACGCAGTATTTT
TRBV3-1	many	.	TRBJ1-1	CASSQVTTEAFF	TGTGCCAGCAGCCAAGTAACGACTGAAGCTTTCTTT
TRBV7-6	few	.	TRBJ2-7	CASSISVVPYEQYF	TGTGCCAGCAGCATCTCAGTAGTACCCTACGAGCAGTACTTC
TRBV7-9	few	.	TRBJ1-5	CASSLASSNQPQHF	TGTGCCAGCAGCTTAGCCAGTAGCAATCAGCCCCAGCATTTT